The rows below give T cell receptor beta chains drawn from one sample of a study of T cells in Graves' hyperthyroidism and ophthalmopathy. A single record per CDR3 protein comes from TCRdb applying MiXCR to the multiplex PCR reads. The data contain some 370,000 distinct CDR3 sequences, about 15% of them seen just once; the ten biggest clones take up approximately 33%. The sample comprised blood. The receptors come from a woman under 40 with Graves' hyperthyroidism that later progressed to Graves' ophthalmopathy. CDR3s include the opening cysteine and the closing phenylalanine or tryptophan. A D gene is named only where the DNA matches it firmly. Part of the rows lack a size; the others show once, few, many or a class for expanded clones.

d_call | j_call | clone_size | v_call | cdr3_aa | cdr3_nt
NA | TRBJ2-1 | many | TRBV28 | CASSKYNEQFF | TGTGCCAGCAGTAAGTACAATGAGCAGTTCTTC
NA | TRBJ2-7 | many | TRBV11-2 | CASSSTMDRAYEQYF | TGTGCCAGCAGCTCCACTATGGACAGAGCCTACGAGCAGTACTTC
TRBD2 | TRBJ2-7 | few | TRBV20-1 | CSAFGREGLGEQYF | TGCAGTGCCTTCGGGCGGGAGGGCCTCGGCGAGCAGTACTTC
NA | TRBJ1-6 | NA | TRBV27 | CGAGWAANSPLHF | TGTGGGGCCGGGTGGGCTGCAAATTCACCCCTCCACTTT
NA | TRBJ1-2 | many | TRBV10-3 | CAISESDAGGGGYTF | TGTGCCATCAGTGAGTCGGATGCCGGCGGTGGTGGCTACACCTTC
NA | TRBJ2-7 | many | TRBV27 | CASSLSQGLGEQYF | TGTGCCAGCAGTTTATCTCAAGGGTTGGGGGAGCAGTACTTC
TRBD1 | TRBJ2-7 | many | TRBV7-9 | CASSLGQYYEQYF | TGTGCCAGCAGTTTGGGACAGTACTACGAGCAGTACTTC
NA | TRBJ2-7 | many | TRBV29-1 | CSVVTWSSYEQYF | TGCAGCGTTGTTACGTGGAGCTCCTACGAGCAGTACTTC
NA | TRBJ2-5 | many | TRBV27 | CASSRDRQETQYF | TGTGCCAGCAGCCGGGACCGCCAAGAGACCCAGTACTTC
NA | TRBJ2-5 | many | TRBV28 | CASSFPGRRGGRETQYF | TGTGCCAGCAGTTTTCCTGGTCGGCGGGGAGGTCGAGAGACCCAGTACTTC